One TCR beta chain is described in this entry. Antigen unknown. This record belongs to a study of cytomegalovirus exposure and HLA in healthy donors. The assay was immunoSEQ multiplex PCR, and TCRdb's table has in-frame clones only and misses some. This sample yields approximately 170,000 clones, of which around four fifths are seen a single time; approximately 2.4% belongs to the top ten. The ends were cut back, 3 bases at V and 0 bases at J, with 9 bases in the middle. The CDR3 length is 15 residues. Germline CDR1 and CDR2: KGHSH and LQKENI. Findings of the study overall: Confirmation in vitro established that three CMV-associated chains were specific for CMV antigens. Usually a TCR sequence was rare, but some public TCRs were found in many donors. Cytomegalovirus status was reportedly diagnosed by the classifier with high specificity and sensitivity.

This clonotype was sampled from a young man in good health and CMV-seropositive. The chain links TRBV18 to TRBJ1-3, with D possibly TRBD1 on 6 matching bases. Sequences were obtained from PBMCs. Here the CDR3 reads CASSPRQASGNTIYF. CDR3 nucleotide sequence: TGTGCCAGCTCACCTAGACAGGCCTCTGGAAACACCATATATTTT.